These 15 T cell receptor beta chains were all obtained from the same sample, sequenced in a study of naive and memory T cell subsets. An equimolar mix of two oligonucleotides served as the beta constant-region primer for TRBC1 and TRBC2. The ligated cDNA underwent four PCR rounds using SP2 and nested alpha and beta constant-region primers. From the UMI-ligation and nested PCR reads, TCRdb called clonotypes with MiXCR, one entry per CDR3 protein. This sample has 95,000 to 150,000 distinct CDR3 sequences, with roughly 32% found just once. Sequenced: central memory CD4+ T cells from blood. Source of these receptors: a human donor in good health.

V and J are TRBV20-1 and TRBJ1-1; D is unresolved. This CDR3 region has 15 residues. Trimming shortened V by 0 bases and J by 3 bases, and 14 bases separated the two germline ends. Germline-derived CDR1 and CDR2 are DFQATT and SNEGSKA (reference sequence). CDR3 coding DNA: TGCAGTGCTAGAGATAAGGGAGGTGAGGACACTGAAGCTTTCTTT. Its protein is CSARDKGGEDTEAFF.

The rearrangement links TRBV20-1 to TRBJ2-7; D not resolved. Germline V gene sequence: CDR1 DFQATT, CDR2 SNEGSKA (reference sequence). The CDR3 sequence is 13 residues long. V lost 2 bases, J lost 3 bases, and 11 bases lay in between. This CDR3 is CSARRLESYEQYF. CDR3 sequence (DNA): TGCAGTGCTAGAAGACTGGAGAGCTACGAGCAGTACTTC.

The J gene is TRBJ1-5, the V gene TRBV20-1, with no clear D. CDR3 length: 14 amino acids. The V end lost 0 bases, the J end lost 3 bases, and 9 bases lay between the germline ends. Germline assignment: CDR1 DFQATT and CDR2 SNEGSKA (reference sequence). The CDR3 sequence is CSARDSAFNQPQHF. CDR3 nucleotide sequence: TGCAGTGCTAGAGATTCGGCCTTCAATCAGCCCCAGCATTTT.

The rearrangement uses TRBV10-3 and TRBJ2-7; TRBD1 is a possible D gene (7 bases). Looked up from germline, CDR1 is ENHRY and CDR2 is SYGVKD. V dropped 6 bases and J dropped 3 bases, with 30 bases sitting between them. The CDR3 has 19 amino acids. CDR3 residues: CAIRPSILREQGGHYEQYF. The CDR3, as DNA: TGTGCCATCAGACCCAGTATCCTCCGGGAGCAGGGGGGCCACTACGAGCAGTACTTC.

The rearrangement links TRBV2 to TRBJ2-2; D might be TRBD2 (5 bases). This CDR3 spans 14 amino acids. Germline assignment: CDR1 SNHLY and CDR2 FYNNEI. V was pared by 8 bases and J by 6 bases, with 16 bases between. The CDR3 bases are TGTGCCAGCTCTAGCCACATTCCCCCCGGGGAGCTGTTTTTT. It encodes CASSSHIPPGELFF.

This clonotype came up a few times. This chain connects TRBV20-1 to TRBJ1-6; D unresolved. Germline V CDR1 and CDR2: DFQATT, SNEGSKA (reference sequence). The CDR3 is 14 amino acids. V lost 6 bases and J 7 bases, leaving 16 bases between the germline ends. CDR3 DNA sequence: TGCAGTGCCCTTGGGCCGGTGAAAAATTCACCCCTCCACTTT. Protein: CSALGPVKNSPLHF.

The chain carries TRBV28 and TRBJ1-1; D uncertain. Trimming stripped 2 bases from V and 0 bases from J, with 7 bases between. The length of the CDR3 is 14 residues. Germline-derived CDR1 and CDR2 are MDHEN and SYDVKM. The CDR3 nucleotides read TGTGCCAGCAGTTTAGTTAACATGAACACTGAAGCTTTCTTT. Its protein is CASSLVNMNTEAFF.

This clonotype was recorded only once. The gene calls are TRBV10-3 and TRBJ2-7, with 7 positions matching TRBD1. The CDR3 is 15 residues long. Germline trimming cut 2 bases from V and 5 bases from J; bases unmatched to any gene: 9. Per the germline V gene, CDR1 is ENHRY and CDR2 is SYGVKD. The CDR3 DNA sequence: TGTGCCATCAGTGAGCGGCAACAGGGGAAGAACGAGCAGTACTTC. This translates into CAISERQQGKNEQYF.

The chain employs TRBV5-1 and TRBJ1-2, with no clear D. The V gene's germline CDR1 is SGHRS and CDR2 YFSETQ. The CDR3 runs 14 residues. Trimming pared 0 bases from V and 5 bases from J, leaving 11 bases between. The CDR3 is CASSLGPEQYGYTF. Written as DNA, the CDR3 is TGCGCCAGCAGCTTGGGGCCGGAACAGTATGGCTACACCTTC.

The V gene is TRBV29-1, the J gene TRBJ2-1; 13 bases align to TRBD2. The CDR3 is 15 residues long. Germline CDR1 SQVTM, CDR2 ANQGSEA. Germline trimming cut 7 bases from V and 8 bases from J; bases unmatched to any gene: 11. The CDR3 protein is CSARTSGSSIDEQFF. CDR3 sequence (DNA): TGCAGCGCAAGGACTAGCGGGAGCAGTATAGATGAGCAGTTCTTC.

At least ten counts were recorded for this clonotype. This CDR3 reads CASSLRPTSTDTQYF. The DNA of the CDR3 is TGTGCCAGCAGCTTGAGACCTACTAGCACAGATACGCAGTATTTT. The chain couples TRBV5-6 to TRBJ2-3; D unclear. Per the germline V gene, CDR1 is SGHDT and CDR2 is YYEEEE. CDR3 length: 15 amino acids. With 1 base removed from V and 0 bases from J, the gap between germline ends came to 9 bases.

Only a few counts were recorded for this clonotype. The CDR3 DNA follows: TGTGCCAGCAGGCTGGGACAGTTCGGTGAAGCTTTCTTT. This codes for CASRLGQFGEAFF. The chain recombines TRBV6-5 with TRBJ1-1; 7 nucleotides align to TRBD1. The CDR3 extends over 13 amino acids. The J segment lost 7 bases and the V segment lost 6 bases, leaving 8 bases of the junction unmatched. CDR1 is MNHEY and CDR2 is SVGAGI in the germline V gene.

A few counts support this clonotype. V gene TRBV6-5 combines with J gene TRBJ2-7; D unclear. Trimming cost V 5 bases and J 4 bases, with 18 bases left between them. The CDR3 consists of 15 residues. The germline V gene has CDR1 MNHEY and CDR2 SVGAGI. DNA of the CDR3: TGTGCCAGCAGTCTCCTGCCGGATACAATTTACGAGCAGTACTTC. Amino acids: CASSLLPDTIYEQYF.

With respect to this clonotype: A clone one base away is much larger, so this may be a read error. This CDR3 reads CASSITSGTGGSEQYF. CDR3 sequence (DNA): TGTGCCAGCAGCATAACCTCCGGGACAGGGGGCAGCGAGCAGTACTTC. This chain joins TRBV13 and TRBJ2-7; 12 nucleotides line up with TRBD1. The CDR3 spans 16 residues. V shed 5 bases, J shed 6 bases, and the junction held 11 bases outside the gene matches. Germline-derived CDR1 and CDR2 are PRHDT and FYEKMQ (reference sequence).

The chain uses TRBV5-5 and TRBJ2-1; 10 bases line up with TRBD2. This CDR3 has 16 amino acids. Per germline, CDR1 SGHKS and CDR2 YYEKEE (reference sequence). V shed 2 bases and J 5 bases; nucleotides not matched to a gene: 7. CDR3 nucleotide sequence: TGTGCCAGCAGCTTTGGGCCTAGCGGGAGAAACAATGAGCAGTTCTTC. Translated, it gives CASSFGPSGRNNEQFF.